This TCR beta chain is drawn from a study of vaccination and CD4 T cells after COVID-19. Study overall: Post-vaccination specimens were collected at a median of about 68 days following dose two (range 14 to 241).

Indicated treatment: roughly 10-day PBMC culture with coronavirus spike peptide pools or control peptides (ViraFEST assay). Sequencing of the DNA from cultured CD4+ T cells was carried out with the Oncomine TCR Beta short-read assay. TCRdb passed the PCR reads through MiXCR, listing each CDR3 protein once. The table records about 15,000 distinct CDR3 sequences, about 60% of them present only once. Overall study findings and caveats: Clonotypes reactive to SARS-CoV-2 had a median that went up from roughly 21 to 40, but not significantly.

Comment on this clonotype: Its antigen remains unidentified.

Input material: CD4+ T cells from blood, cultured in vitro. The clonotype originates from a human donor who had recovered from COVID-19.

CDR3 nucleotide sequence: TGTGCCAGCAGCCGGGCGGCAAGAAGGGACTATGGCTACACCTTC. Translating gives CASSRAARRDYGYTF. The rearrangement links TRBV5-6 to TRBJ1-2; D unresolved. The CDR3 runs 15 residues. The ends were cut back, 4 bases at V and 3 bases at J, with 16 bases in the middle. Germline CDR1 reads SGHDT; CDR2 reads YYEEEE.